This T cell receptor (beta chain) was obtained from a study of T cells after yellow fever vaccination (dated by TCRdb to about 2019). Notes on the research overall: The SMART-Seq v4 Ultra Low Input RNA kit was used to prepare libraries from fractions with low cell numbers. Two healthy male donors, one aged 18 to 30 and one aged 30 to 40 years, were included in the cohort. Bulk PBMC replicates and cell subsets were isolated from blood drawn at multiple timepoints before and after both primary and secondary immunization. To follow T-cell clones before and after both primary and booster YFV17D yellow fever vaccination, bulk TCR alpha and beta repertoires underwent longitudinal sequencing. Broad study findings and their caveats: Computational filtering was required because FACS-sorted repertoires could contain abundant contaminating clonotypes from the bulk population. Compared with the primary T-cell response, the secondary T-cell response was weaker but faster, peaking on day 5 rather than day 15. Only two donors were included in the study, so the extent to which the findings can be generalized is limited. A small share of clonotypes occurred in both CD4 and CD8 compartments, likely arising from convergent recombination. Most clones expanded after primary vaccination were re-detected after the booster (96% of CD4 and approximately 85% of CD8), suggesting broad memory maintenance.

The sample's treatment or condition, from its label and the paper: live attenuated yellow fever vaccine strain. At every blood-draw timepoint, two biological replicates of bulk PBMCs were collected. PBMCs were isolated from peripheral blood using a standard Ficoll-Paque protocol. TriZol was used to extract RNA from bulk PBMCs, from CD4 and CD8 fractions, and from dextramer-positive and dextramer-negative fractions. Turning to this clonotype: What this receptor recognizes is not known. Base qualities are missing; no much larger clone stands one base away.

Synthesis of TCR cDNA relied on 5'RACE template switching, a step that introduced a universal primer site along with unique molecular identifiers. cDNA synthesis was primed from both the TCR alpha and TCR beta constant segments. Library amplification used two PCR steps, and the second PCR step added sample barcodes and sequencing adapters. Libraries were sequenced on Illumina HiSeq 2500 (2x100 bp) or NovaSeq (2x150 bp). The paper's processing steps were these. Demultiplexing of reads and collapsing into UMI consensus sequences were performed with MIGEC, and V(D)J alignment was carried out with MiXCR. Clonotypes responding to the vaccine were identified with edgeR on replicate PBMC samples, with the criteria of FDR below 0.01 and a log2 fold change above 5 up to day 15. Bulk clonotypes were assigned CD4 or CD8 identity according to which sequenced CD4 or CD8 repertoire held them at higher abundance. TCRdb reanalyzed the raw reads on its own, using fastp at Q25 for trimming and MiXCR for clone calling, and kept in-frame beta chains. Rows merge per CDR3 protein into single entries with the most common DNA and genes. TCRdb's processing, not the study's, gives the V and J calls here. The sample table shows approximately 550,000 distinct CDR3 sequences, and roughly 12% are seen once. The ten most abundant clones make up over 13% of the sample.

This specimen consisted of PBMCs, obtained on the day of the yellow fever booster vaccination. This sequence was found in a man aged 30-40 years who received the YFV17D yellow fever vaccine.

DNA sequence: TGTGCCAGCAGTTTCCGACTAACAGGGGATACGCAGTATTTT. Translated, this gives CASSFRLTGDTQYF. The V and J segments used are TRBV12-3 or TRBV12-4 and TRBJ2-3; D gene: possibly TRBD1, on 6 matching bases. At the junction V is shortened by 3 bases and J by 6 bases, with 13 bases in between. The CDR3, from cysteine to phenylalanine, totals 14 residues. The read is trimmed to its CDR3 DNA, 42 bases read in frame from base 1.